This paragraph covers one TCR beta chain sequence. This entry is derived from a study of blood T cell repertoires in COVID-19. Clones were sequenced by immunoSEQ multiplex PCR, and TCRdb holds only the in-frame ones, with some missing. The sample has tens of thousands of clones, 86% seen once. Germline V CDR1 and CDR2: SGHDT, YYEEEE. V gave up 0 bases and J gave up 5 bases, with 18 bases separating them. CDR3 length: 16 residues. The genes are TRBV5-6 and TRBJ2-7, with D maybe TRBD1 (5 bases). The sample taken for sequencing was peripheral blood. The TCR sequence derives from a man between 65 and 80 years old with active COVID-19. The CDR3 is CASSLGVSRQGDEQYF. DNA for the CDR3: TGTGCCAGCAGCTTGGGAGTTTCTCGGCAGGGTGACGAGCAGTACTTC.